The 9 T cell receptor beta chains below all came from one sample that was sequenced in a study of regulatory T cells in long-lasting Graves disease. Described time point: newly diagnosed GD, antithyroid drugs for less than 3 months. Scientists built the TCR library using RNA that was extracted from PBMCs. The authors built TCR beta libraries using iRepertoire HTBI primers and Arm-PCR of CDR3 regions. TCRdb called the multiplex PCR reads again in MiXCR, with one record for every CDR3 protein. The data show 400,000 to 500,000 distinct CDR3 sequences, with roughly 15% seen just once and approximately 17% held by the top ten. The data also belong to a second study, concerning T cells in Graves' hyperthyroidism and ophthalmopathy.

Sample: peripheral blood mononuclear cells (PBMCs), taken at new diagnosis, from a patient treated with antithyroid drugs. The receptors stem from a woman in her forties or fifties with Graves disease.

The table lists this clonotype with many counts. V usage is TRBV28 and J usage is TRBJ1-2; D remains unclear. Germline CDR1 reads MDHEN; CDR2 reads SYDVKM. This CDR3 spans 17 amino acids. The V end lost 2 bases, the J end lost 2 bases, and 18 bases lay between the germline ends. The CDR3 protein is CASSLNMGQPTNYGYTF. The CDR3 nucleotides read TGTGCCAGCAGTTTAAATATGGGCCAGCCCACGAACTATGGCTACACCTTC.

This clonotype has more than one count but fewer than ten. The V and J genes are TRBV10-3 and TRBJ2-3, with 14 positions matching TRBD2. The germline V gene encodes CDR1 ENHRY and CDR2 SYGVKD. V shed 2 bases and J 6 bases; nucleotides not matched to a gene: 10. The CDR3 covers 18 residues. The CDR3 reads CAISELKTSGRAWDTQYF. CDR3 nucleotides: TGTGCCATCAGTGAGCTTAAGACTAGCGGGAGGGCCTGGGATACGCAGTATTTT.

This clonotype was found many times. The V gene is TRBV28, the J gene TRBJ2-3, with D perhaps TRBD2 (5 bases). This CDR3 contains 14 residues. Germline CDR1 reads MDHEN; CDR2 reads SYDVKM. V lost 10 bases to trimming and J lost 8 bases, with 22 bases between them. The CDR3 sequence: CATGGESAGVTQYF. CDR3 coding DNA: TGTGCCACCGGTGGGGAGTCCGCAGGCGTTACGCAGTATTTT.

This clonotype was counted between two and nine times. The CDR3 nucleotides read TGTGCCAGCAGCCCCCGTGGGACTAGCGGGCCGGCCCGCGAGCAGTACTTC. Translating it yields CASSPRGTSGPAREQYF. This chain connects TRBV9 to TRBJ2-7, with 12 bases fitting TRBD2. CDR1 and CDR2 (germline): SGDLS, YYNGEE. The V and J ends lost 4 bases and 6 bases, in that order; junction bases with no gene match: 14. The CDR3 has 17 residues.

This clonotype has at least ten counts. The rearrangement uses TRBV3-1 and TRBJ2-5; 13 bases are a match to TRBD2. This CDR3 region has 15 residues. Germline assignment: CDR1 LGHDT and CDR2 YNNKEL (reference sequence). Germline trimming cut 6 bases from V and 0 bases from J; bases unmatched to any gene: 1. The CDR3, as DNA: TGTGCCAGCAGGGGGACTAGCGGGAACCAAGAGACCCAGTACTTC. As protein: CASRGTSGNQETQYF.

Concerning this clonotype: A read error may explain this, as a much larger clone is one base away. The rearrangement uses TRBV2 and TRBJ1-5; D may be TRBD1 (6 bases). CDR1 and CDR2 from the germline V gene are SNHLY and FYNNEI. V dropped 8 bases and J dropped 3 bases, with 14 bases sitting between them. CDR3 length equals 14 residues. The CDR3 is CASGLQGLNQPQHF. CDR3 sequence (DNA): TGTGCCAGCGGTCTACAGGGACTCAATCAGCCCCAGCATTTT.

The V gene is TRBV7-9, the J gene TRBJ2-7, with D possibly matching TRBD1 (5 bases). Per the germline V gene, CDR1 is SEHNR and CDR2 is FQNEAQ (reference sequence). The CDR3 is 15 residues long. Trimming shortened V by 3 bases and J by 3 bases, and 15 bases separated the two germline ends. CDR3 nucleotides: TGTGCCAGCAGCTTGGGTCAGGGTTTAAACTACGAGCAGTACTTC. It translates to CASSLGQGLNYEQYF.

The rearrangement links TRBV28 to TRBJ2-3; 16 nucleotides line up with TRBD2. V dropped 3 bases and J dropped 2; count of bases not matched to a gene: 14. Per the germline V gene, CDR1 is MDHEN and CDR2 is SYDVKM. The CDR3 length is 21 residues. CDR3 protein: CASSLDSGLAGGPMNTDTQYF. The CDR3 nucleotides read TGTGCCAGCAGTTTGGATTCGGGACTAGCGGGAGGGCCTATGAACACAGATACGCAGTATTTT.

The table lists this clonotype with many counts. V usage is TRBV20-1 and J usage is TRBJ1-4; 7 bases are shared with TRBD1. There are 15 residues in the CDR3. The junction had 10 bases not matched to a gene; V was cut back by 4 bases and J by 5 bases. Germline V gives CDR1 DFQATT, CDR2 SNEGSKA (reference sequence). CDR3: CSAKNERDRNEKLFF. The CDR3 bases are TGCAGTGCTAAGAACGAACGGGACAGAAATGAAAAACTGTTTTTT.